These T cell receptor beta chains were read from a single sample in a study of read filtering for tumor transcriptome and immune sequencing. Via MiXCR, TCRdb re-called the reads, giving one row per CDR3 protein. This repertoire shows 25,000 or so distinct CDR3 sequences, roughly 19% found once; its top ten account for about 17%. Specimen: a population of CD138-negative cells sorted from bone marrow. The receptors stem from a donor at least 40 years old with multiple myeloma. The CDR3 runs from the conserved cysteine through the conserved F or W. Each record gives: J gene, V gene, clone size, D gene, CDR3 protein, CDR3 DNA. D genes are given only for firm matches. Rows may omit the clone size; those that give it use once, few, many or a size class.

TRBJ2-3 TRBV11-2 few TRBD2 CASSFIGAGVSTDTQYF TGTGCCAGCAGCTTTATCGGGGCGGGAGTTAGCACAGATACGCAGTATTTT
TRBJ2-7 TRBV28 many NA CASSLLGPAEQYF TGTGCCAGCAGTTTACTCGGGCCCGCCGAGCAGTACTTC
TRBJ2-1 TRBV19 many TRBD2 CASIGGGLADEQFF TGTGCCAGTATAGGTGGGGGACTAGCCGATGAGCAGTTCTTC
TRBJ1-1 TRBV29-1 few NA CSSLGGLGTEAFF TGCAGCTCGCTCGGGGGGTTGGGCACTGAAGCTTTCTTT
TRBJ2-5 TRBV2 NA NA CASSKGLLVTQYF TGTGCCAGCAGCAAGGGCTTATTAGTGACCCAGTACTTC
TRBJ1-2 TRBV7-9 many TRBD1 CASSPSTGGRDYGYTF TGTGCCAGCAGCCCCTCGACAGGGGGCCGTGACTATGGCTACACCTTC
TRBJ2-7 TRBV3-1 many NA CASSQVEGSNSYEQYF TGTGCCAGCAGCCAAGTCGAGGGATCGAACTCCTACGAGCAGTACTTC
TRBJ1-1 TRBV7-9 few NA CASSYGGSNTEAFF TGTGCCAGCAGCTACGGGGGGTCGAACACTGAAGCTTTCTTT
TRBJ2-5 TRBV9 NA TRBD2 CASSPEGAGGEETQYF TGTGCCAGCAGCCCAGAGGGAGCGGGAGGGGAGGAGACCCAGTACTTC
TRBJ2-7 TRBV30 few TRBD2 CAWSVPGLAEASYEQYF TGTGCCTGGAGTGTACCCGGACTAGCGGAAGCCTCCTACGAGCAGTACTTC
TRBJ2-4 TRBV28 many NA CASSPDSSLAKNIQYF TGTGCCAGCAGTCCGGACTCGTCTCTAGCCAAAAACATTCAGTACTTC
TRBJ2-1 TRBV28 many NA CASSSGDFTYNEQFF TGTGCCAGCAGTTCAGGGGACTTCACCTACAATGAGCAGTTCTTC
TRBJ2-1 TRBV7-3 medium-sized TRBD2 CASSDLAGGRRGEQFF TGTGCCAGCAGCGATTTAGCGGGAGGGCGCAGGGGTGAGCAGTTCTTC
TRBJ2-3 TRBV10-3 many TRBD2 CATGLVSADTQYF TGTGCCACCGGACTAGTTTCGGCAGATACGCAGTATTTT
TRBJ2-1 TRBV11-2 NA TRBD1 CASSPRQGMGEQFF TGTGCCAGCAGCCCCCGACAGGGGATGGGTGAGCAGTTCTTC
TRBJ2-3 TRBV28 few NA CASSPAGGLADTQYF TGTGCCAGCAGTCCAGCCGGGGGGCTGGCAGATACGCAGTATTTT
TRBJ2-7 TRBV3-1 many NA CASSPRTSYEQYF TGTGCCAGCAGCCCTCGGACCTCCTACGAGCAGTACTTC
TRBJ2-7 TRBV29-1 many NA CSVQSFAGSRDF TGCAGCGTCCAATCCTTCGCGGGGTCGAGAGACTTC
TRBJ2-1 TRBV29-1 many NA CSVVKRNYNEQFF TGCAGCGTTGTTAAGCGAAACTACAATGAGCAGTTCTTC
TRBJ2-5 TRBV15 many TRBD2 CATSRGAFSGSGETQYF TGTGCCACCAGCAGAGGTGCTTTTAGCGGGAGTGGTGAGACCCAGTACTTC
TRBJ2-3 TRBV28 many TRBD2 CASSQAGGTSTDTQYF TGTGCCAGCAGCCAAGCGGGAGGGACGAGCACAGATACGCAGTATTTT
TRBJ1-1 TRBV28 many NA CASSTTPANTEAFF TGTGCCAGCAGTACCACTCCAGCGAACACTGAAGCTTTCTTT
TRBJ2-2 TRBV28 many NA CASKEQGRSGELFF TGTGCCAGCAAGGAGCAGGGCAGGTCCGGGGAGCTGTTTTTT
TRBJ2-1 TRBV3-2 many NA CASSFDRERDEQFF TGTGCCAGCAGTTTCGACAGGGAGAGGGATGAGCAGTTCTTC
TRBJ2-7 TRBV12-3/TRBV12-4 many NA CASSPPPGYEQYF TGTGCCAGCAGCCCCCCCCCCGGTTACGAGCAGTACTTC
TRBJ2-1 TRBV2 many NA CASRTDMGSSYNEQFF TGTGCCAGCAGGACCGATATGGGGAGCTCCTACAATGAGCAGTTCTTC
TRBJ2-1 TRBV23-1 many NA CASSPQDCYPYNEQFF TGCGCCAGCAGTCCCCAGGACTGCTATCCCTACAATGAGCAGTTCTTC
TRBJ2-7 TRBV28 many TRBD2 CASSLAGGPGEQYF TGTGCCAGCAGTCTAGCGGGAGGGCCTGGAGAGCAGTACTTC
TRBJ1-1 TRBV29-1 many NA CSVVVSNTEAFF TGCAGCGTTGTGGTGTCGAACACTGAAGCTTTCTTT
TRBJ2-7 TRBV27 NA TRBD2 CASGGSPGYEQYF TGTGCCAGCGGCGGGAGTCCAGGCTACGAGCAGTACTTC
TRBJ1-5 TRBV2 many NA CASRRSKQDRFNQPQHF TGTGCCAGCAGGAGATCCAAACAGGACAGATTCAATCAGCCCCAGCATTTT
TRBJ2-3 TRBV20-1 many TRBD2 CSARDVLAGSTDTQYF TGCAGTGCTAGAGATGTGCTAGCGGGAAGCACAGATACGCAGTATTTT
TRBJ2-1 TRBV5-4 NA TRBD2 CASSHPLADPYNVQFF TGTGCCAGCAGCCACCCCCTAGCGGACCCCTACAATGTGCAGTTCTTT
TRBJ1-5 TRBV18 many NA CASSAEQGKGQPQHF TGTGCCAGCTCAGCCGAACAGGGAAAAGGTCAGCCCCAGCATTTT
TRBJ1-1 TRBV7-8 NA NA CACSSGHKMEAFF TGTGCCTGCAGCTCGGGACACAAGATGGAAGCTTTCTTT
TRBJ2-5 TRBV12-3/TRBV12-4 NA NA CASGPGYLPGETQYF TGTGCCAGCGGTCCCGGGTATCTCCCTGGAGAGACCCAGTACTTC
TRBJ2-6 TRBV14 many TRBD2 CASSQVPPTPGLAGLSSGANVLTF TGTGCCAGCAGCCAAGTGCCTCCCACGCCGGGACTAGCGGGATTAAGCTCTGGGGCCAACGTCCTGACTTTC
TRBJ2-7 TRBV28 many TRBD2 CASSPGTSGTVEQYF TGTGCCAGCAGCCCCGGGACTAGCGGGACGGTCGAGCAGTACTTC
TRBJ2-2 TRBV29-1 NA TRBD2 CSVSSGSSNTEELFF TGCAGCGTTTCTAGCGGGAGCTCGAACACCGAGGAGCTGTTTTTT
TRBJ2-1 TRBV4-1 many NA CASSQRLAPSSYNEQFF TGTGCCAGCAGCCAACGTCTAGCGCCGAGCTCCTACAATGAGCAGTTCTTC
TRBJ2-1 TRBV3-1 many TRBD2 CASSHPGLRNEQFF TGTGCCAGCAGCCATCCGGGACTACGCAATGAGCAGTTCTTC
TRBJ2-5 TRBV7-2 many NA CASSLSRTVRGIETQYF TGTGCCAGCAGCCTCAGCAGGACAGTGAGAGGGATAGAGACCCAGTACTTC
TRBJ2-1 TRBV11-3 medium-sized TRBD2 CASSLGTSGSDEQFF TGTGCCAGCAGCTTAGGGACTAGCGGGAGCGATGAGCAGTTCTTC
TRBJ2-5 TRBV2 many TRBD1 CASSEDRYQETQYF TGTGCCAGCAGTGAGGACAGGTACCAAGAGACCCAGTACTTC
TRBJ2-7 TRBV4-2 many NA CASSQERVLEGEQYF TGTGCCAGCAGCCAAGAACGGGTACTAGAGGGCGAGCAGTACTTC
TRBJ1-2 TRBV6-1 many NA CASSVAGFYGYTF TGTGCCAGCAGTGTCGCAGGCTTCTATGGCTACACCTTC
TRBJ1-3 TRBV5-1 many NA CASSPDRPGNTIYF TGCGCCAGCAGTCCGGACAGACCTGGAAACACCATATATTTT
TRBJ2-2 TRBV6-6 many NA CASSYLGTNTGELFF TGTGCCAGCAGTTACTTAGGGACGAACACCGGGGAGCTGTTTTTT
TRBJ2-3 TRBV6-5 many TRBD1 CASSYVQGDTQYF TGTGCCAGCAGTTACGTACAGGGGGATACGCAGTATTTT
TRBJ2-1 TRBV30 many TRBD2 CAWSALWTSGRDEQFF TGTGCCTGGAGCGCACTCTGGACTAGCGGAAGGGATGAGCAGTTCTTC
TRBJ2-7 TRBV7-9 NA NA CASSLTSGGEQYF TGTGCCAGCAGCTTAACCTCAGGGGGGGAGCAGTACTTC
TRBJ1-1 TRBV2 many TRBD1 CASRGTAPEAFF TGTGCCAGCAGGGGGACAGCTCCAGAAGCTTTCTTT
TRBJ2-3 TRBV7-8 few NA CASSPTSFGTDTQYF TGTGCCAGCAGCCCTACTAGCTTCGGCACAGATACGCAGTATTTT
TRBJ2-1 TRBV20-1 many NA CSAREPKGNAGEQFF TGCAGTGCTAGAGAACCGAAAGGGAATGCAGGAGAGCAGTTCTTC
TRBJ2-7 TRBV28 NA TRBD1 CASRSGTGIYEQYF TGTGCCAGCAGGTCCGGGACAGGTATTTACGAGCAGTACTTC
TRBJ2-5 TRBV11-2 many NA CASNPLGVIQETQYF TGTGCCAGCAACCCCCTTGGGGTTATCCAAGAGACCCAGTACTTC
TRBJ2-5 TRBV7-2 many NA CASTLDSSIIETQYF TGTGCCAGCACCCTAGACAGCAGTATAATAGAGACCCAGTACTTC
TRBJ1-5 TRBV2 many NA CASSEVGGGYQPQHF TGTGCCAGCAGTGAAGTAGGCGGGGGGTATCAGCCCCAGCATTTT
TRBJ2-7 TRBV7-2 NA NA CASSEDPYEQYF TGTGCCAGCAGCGAGGACCCTTACGAGCAGTACTTC